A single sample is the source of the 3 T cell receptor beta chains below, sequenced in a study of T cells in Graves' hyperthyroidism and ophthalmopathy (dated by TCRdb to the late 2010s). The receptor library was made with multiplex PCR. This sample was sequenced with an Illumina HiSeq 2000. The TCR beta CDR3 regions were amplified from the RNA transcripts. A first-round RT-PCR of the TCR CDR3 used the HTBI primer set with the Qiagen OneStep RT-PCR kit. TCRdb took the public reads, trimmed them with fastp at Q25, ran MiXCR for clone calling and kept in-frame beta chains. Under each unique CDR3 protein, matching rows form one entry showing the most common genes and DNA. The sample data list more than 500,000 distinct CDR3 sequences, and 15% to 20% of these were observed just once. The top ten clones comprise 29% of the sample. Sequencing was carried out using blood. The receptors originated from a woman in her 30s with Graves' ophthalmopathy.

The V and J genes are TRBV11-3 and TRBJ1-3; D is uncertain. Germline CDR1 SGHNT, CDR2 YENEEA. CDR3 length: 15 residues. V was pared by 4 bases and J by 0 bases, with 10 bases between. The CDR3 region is CASSSSGVSGNTIYF. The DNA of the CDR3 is TGTGCCAGCAGCTCCTCCGGGGTCTCTGGAAACACCATATATTTT.

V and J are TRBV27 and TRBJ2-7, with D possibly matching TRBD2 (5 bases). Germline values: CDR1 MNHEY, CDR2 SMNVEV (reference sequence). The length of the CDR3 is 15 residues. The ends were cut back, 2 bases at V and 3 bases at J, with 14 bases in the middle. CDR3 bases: TGTGCCAGCAGTTTAGCTGGGTCGGGATGCTACGAGCAGTACTTC. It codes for CASSLAGSGCYEQYF.

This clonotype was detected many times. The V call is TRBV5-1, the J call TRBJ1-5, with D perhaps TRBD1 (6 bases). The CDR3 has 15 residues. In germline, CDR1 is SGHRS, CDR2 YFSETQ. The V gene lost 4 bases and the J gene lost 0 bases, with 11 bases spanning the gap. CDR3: CASSPTGYSNQPQHF. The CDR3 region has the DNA TGCGCCAGCAGCCCGACAGGATATAGCAATCAGCCCCAGCATTTT.